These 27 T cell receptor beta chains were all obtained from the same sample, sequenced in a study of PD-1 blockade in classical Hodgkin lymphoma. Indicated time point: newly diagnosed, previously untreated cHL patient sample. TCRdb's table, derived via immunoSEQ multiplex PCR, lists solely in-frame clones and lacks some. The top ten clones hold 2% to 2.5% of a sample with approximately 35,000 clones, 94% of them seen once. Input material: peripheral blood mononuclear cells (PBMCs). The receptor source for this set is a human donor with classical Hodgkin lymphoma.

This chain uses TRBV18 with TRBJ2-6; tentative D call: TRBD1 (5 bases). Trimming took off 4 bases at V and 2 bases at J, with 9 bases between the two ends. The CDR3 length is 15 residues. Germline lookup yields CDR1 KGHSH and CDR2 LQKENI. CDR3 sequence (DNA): TGTGCCAGCTCACTGCAGGGAACTGGGGCCAACGTCCTGACTTTC. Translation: CASSLQGTGANVLTF.

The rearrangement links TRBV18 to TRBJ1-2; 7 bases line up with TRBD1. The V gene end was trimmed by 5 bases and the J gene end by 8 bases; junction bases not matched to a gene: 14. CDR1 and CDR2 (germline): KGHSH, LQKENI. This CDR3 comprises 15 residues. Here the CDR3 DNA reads TGTGCCAGCTCAACCGACAGGGACCGAGGACGAGGCTACACCTTC. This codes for CASSTDRDRGRGYTF.

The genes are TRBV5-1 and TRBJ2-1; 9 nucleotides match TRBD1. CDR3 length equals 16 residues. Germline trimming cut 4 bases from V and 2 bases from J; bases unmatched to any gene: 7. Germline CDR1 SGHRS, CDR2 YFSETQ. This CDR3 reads CASSRGQGVPYNEQFF. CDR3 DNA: TGCGCCAGCAGCCGGGGACAGGGAGTTCCCTACAATGAGCAGTTCTTC.

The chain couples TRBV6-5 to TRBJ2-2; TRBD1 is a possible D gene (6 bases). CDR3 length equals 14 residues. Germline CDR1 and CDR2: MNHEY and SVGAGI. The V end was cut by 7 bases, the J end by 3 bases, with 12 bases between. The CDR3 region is CASKGGIYTGELFF. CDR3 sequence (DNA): TGTGCCAGCAAAGGGGGTATTTACACCGGGGAGCTGTTTTTT.

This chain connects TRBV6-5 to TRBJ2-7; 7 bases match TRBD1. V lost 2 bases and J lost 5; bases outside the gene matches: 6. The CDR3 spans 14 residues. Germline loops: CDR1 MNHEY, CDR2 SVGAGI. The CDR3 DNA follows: TGTGCCAGCAGTTACCAAGACAGGGCCAACGAGCAGTACTTC. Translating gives CASSYQDRANEQYF.

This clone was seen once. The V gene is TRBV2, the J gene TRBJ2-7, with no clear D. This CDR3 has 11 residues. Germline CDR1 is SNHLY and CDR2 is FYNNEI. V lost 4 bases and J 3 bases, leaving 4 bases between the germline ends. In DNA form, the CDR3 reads TGTGCCAGCAGTGCGAGCTACGAGCAGTACTTC. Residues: CASSASYEQYF.

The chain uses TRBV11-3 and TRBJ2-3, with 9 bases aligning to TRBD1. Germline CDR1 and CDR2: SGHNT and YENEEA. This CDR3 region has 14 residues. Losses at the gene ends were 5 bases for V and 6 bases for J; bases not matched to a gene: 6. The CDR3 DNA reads TGTGCCAGCAGCCCGGACAGGGGAGGTGATACGCAGTATTTT. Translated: CASSPDRGGDTQYF.

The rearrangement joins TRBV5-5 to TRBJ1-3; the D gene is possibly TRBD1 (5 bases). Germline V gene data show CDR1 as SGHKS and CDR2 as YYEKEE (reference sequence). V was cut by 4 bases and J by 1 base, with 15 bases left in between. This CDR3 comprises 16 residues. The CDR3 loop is CASSPDSPISGNTIYF. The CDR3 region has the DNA TGTGCCAGCAGCCCTGACAGCCCAATTTCTGGAAACACCATATATTTT.

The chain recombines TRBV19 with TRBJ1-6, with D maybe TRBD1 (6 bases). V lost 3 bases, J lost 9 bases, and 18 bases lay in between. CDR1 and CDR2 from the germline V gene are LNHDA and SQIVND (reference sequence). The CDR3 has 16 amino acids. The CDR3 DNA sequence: TGTGCCAGTAGTATGGGGGCTGGGGTAAACCGTTCACCCCTCCACTTT. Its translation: CASSMGAGVNRSPLHF. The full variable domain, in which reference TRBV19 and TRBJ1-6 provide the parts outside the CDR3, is DGGITQSPKYLFRKEGQNVTLSCEQNLNHDAMYWYRQDPGQGLRLIYYSQIVNDFQKGDIAEGYSVSREKKESFPLTVTSAQKNPTAFYLCASSMGAGVNRSPLHFGNGTRLTVT.

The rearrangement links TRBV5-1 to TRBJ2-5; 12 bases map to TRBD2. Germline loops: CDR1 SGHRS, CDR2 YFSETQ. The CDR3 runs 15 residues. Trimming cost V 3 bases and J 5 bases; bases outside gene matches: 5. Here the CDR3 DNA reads TGCGCCAGCAGCTGGGCCGGGACTAGCGGGGAGACCCAGTACTTC. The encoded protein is CASSWAGTSGETQYF.

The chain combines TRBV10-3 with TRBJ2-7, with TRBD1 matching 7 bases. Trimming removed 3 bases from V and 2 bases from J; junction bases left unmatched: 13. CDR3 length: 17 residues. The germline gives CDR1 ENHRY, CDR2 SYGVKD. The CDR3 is CAISDLAGTDAPYEQYF. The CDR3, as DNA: TGTGCCATCAGTGACCTCGCCGGGACAGACGCCCCCTACGAGCAGTACTTC.

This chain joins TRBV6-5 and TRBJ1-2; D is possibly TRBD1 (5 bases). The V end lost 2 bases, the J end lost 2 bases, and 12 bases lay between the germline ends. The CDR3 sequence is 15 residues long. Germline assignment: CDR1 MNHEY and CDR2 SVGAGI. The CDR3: CASSYTQGTNYGYTF. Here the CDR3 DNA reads TGTGCCAGCAGTTACACTCAAGGGACCAACTATGGCTACACCTTC.

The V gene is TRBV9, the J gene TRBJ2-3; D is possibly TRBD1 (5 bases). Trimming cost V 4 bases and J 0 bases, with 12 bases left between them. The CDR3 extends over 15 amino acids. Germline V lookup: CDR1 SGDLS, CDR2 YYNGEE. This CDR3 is CASSPRTTSTDTQYF. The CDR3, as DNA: TGTGCCAGCAGCCCCAGGACAACTAGCACAGATACGCAGTATTTT. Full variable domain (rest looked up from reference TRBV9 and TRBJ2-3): DSGVTQTPKHLITATGQRVTLRCSPRSGDLSVYWYQQSLDQGLQFLIQYYNGEERAKGNILERFSAQQFPDLHSELNLSSLELGDSALYFCASSPRTTSTDTQYFGPGTRLTVL.

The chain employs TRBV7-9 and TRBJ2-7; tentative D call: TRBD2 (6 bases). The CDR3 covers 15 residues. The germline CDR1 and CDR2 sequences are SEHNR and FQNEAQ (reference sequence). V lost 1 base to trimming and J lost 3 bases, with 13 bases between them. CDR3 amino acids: CASSLGGGRSYEQYF. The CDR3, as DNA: TGTGCCAGCAGCTTAGGTGGAGGGAGGAGCTACGAGCAGTACTTC.

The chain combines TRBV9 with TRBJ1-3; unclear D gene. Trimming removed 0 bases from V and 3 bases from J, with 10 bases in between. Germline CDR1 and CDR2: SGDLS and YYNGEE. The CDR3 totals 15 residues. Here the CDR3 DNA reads TGTGCCAGCAGCGTAGTTCCGGGCGGTGGAAACACCATATATTTT. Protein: CASSVVPGGGNTIYF. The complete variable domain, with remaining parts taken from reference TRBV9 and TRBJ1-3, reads DSGVTQTPKHLITATGQRVTLRCSPRSGDLSVYWYQQSLDQGLQFLIQYYNGEERAKGNILERFSAQQFPDLHSELNLSSLELGDSALYFCASSVVPGGGNTIYFGEGSWLTVV.

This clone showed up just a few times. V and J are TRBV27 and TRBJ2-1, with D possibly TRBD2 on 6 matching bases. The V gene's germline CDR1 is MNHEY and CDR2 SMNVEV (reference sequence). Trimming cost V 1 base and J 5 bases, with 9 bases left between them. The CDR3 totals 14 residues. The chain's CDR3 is CASSLLRRDNEQFF. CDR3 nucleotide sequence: TGTGCCAGCAGTTTATTGCGGAGGGACAATGAGCAGTTCTTC.

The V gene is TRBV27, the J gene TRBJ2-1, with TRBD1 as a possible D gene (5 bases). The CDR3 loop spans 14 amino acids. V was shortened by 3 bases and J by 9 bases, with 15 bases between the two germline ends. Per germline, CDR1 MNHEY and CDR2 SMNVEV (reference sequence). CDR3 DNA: TGTGCCAGCAGTTTTGTATCAGGGTTTGGTGAGCAGTTCTTC. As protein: CASSFVSGFGEQFF.

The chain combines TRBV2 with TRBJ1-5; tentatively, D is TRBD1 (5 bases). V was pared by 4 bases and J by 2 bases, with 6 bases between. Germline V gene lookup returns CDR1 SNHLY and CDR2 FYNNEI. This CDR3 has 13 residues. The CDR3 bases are TGTGCCAGCAGTGGGGGCCGCAATCAGCCCCAGCATTTT. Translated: CASSGGRNQPQHF.

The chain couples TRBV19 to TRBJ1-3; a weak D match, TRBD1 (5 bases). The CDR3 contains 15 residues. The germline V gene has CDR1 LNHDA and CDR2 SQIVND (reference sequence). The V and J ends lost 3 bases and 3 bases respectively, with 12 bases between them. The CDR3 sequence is CASSIGALFGNTIYF. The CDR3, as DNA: TGTGCCAGTAGTATTGGGGCCTTGTTTGGAAACACCATATATTTT.

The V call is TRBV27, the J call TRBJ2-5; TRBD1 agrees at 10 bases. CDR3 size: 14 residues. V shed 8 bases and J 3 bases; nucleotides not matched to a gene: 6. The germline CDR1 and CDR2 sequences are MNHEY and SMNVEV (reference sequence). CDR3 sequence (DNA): TGTGCCAGCGGCCGGGACAGGGGAAAAGAGACCCAGTACTTC. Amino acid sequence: CASGRDRGKETQYF.

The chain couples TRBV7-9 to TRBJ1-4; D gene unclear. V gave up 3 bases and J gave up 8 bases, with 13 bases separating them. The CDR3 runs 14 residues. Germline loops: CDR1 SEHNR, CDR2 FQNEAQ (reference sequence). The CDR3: CASSFGRLGEKLFF. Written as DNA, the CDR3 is TGTGCCAGCAGCTTTGGCAGGTTAGGGGAAAAACTGTTTTTT.

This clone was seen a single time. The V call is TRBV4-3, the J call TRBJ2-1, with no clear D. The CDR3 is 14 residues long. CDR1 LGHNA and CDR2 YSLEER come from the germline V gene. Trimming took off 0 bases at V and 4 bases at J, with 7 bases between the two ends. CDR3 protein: CASSQDFLYNEQFF. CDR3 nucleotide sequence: TGCGCCAGCAGCCAAGATTTCCTTTACAATGAGCAGTTCTTC.

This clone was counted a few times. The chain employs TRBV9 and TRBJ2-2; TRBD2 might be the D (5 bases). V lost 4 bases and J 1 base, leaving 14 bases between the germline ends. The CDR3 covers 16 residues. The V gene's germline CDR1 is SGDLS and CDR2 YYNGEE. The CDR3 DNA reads TGTGCCAGCAGCTCCCCCGAGGGAGAGAACACCGGGGAGCTGTTTTTT. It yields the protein CASSSPEGENTGELFF.

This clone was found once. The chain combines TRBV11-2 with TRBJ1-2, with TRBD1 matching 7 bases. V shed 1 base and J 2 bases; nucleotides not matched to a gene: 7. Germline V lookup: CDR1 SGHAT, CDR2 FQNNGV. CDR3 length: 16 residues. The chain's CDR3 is CASSLVGQGVNYGYTF. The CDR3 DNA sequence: TGTGCCAGCAGCTTAGTTGGGCAGGGGGTGAACTATGGCTACACCTTC.

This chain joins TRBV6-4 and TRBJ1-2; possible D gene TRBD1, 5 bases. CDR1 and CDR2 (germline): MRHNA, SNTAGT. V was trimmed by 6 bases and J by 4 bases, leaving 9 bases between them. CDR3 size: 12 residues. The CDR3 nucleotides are TGTGCCAGCAGGGGACGGAGCTATGGCTACACCTTC. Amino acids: CASRGRSYGYTF.

CDR3 loop: CAINTGAGVHEQYF. In DNA, the CDR3 is TGTGCCATCAACACCGGAGCGGGGGTCCACGAGCAGTACTTC. This chain joins TRBV10-3 and TRBJ2-7; 8 bases map to TRBD2. V lost 7 bases to trimming and J lost 5 bases; unmatched junction nucleotides: 10. The germline V gene has CDR1 ENHRY and CDR2 SYGVKD. This CDR3 region has 14 residues.

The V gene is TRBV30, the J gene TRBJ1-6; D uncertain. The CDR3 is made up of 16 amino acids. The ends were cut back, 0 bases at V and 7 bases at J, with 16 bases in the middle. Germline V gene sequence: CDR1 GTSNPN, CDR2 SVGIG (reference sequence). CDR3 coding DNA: TGTGCCTGGAGTGTGGGCCCCAGCTTGGGAAATTCACCCCTCCACTTT. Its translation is CAWSVGPSLGNSPLHF.